The sequence of this TCR beta chain was determined in a study of blood T cells in healthy people across ages. The J segment lost 5 bases and the V segment lost 1 base, leaving 6 bases of the junction unmatched. This CDR3 contains 16 residues. The germline CDR1 and CDR2 sequences are SGHAT and FQNNGV. Comments on this clonotype: What it binds is unknown.

The use of a sample-barcoded 5' primer and a J-beta primer mix characterized a second PCR of roughly 7 to 11 cycles. Via MiXCR, TCRdb re-called the 5' RACE reads, giving one row per CDR3 protein. The table lists about 1,500,000 distinct CDR3 sequences, 25% to 30% of them singletons. Healthy Caucasians from Russia aged about 6 to 100 served as donors. Each donor's blood draw was roughly 9.5 milliliters of peripheral blood. Study-wide results and caveats: It was the long-lived donors that had more naive CD4+ cells and higher diversity than aged donors.

This chain links TRBV11-2 with TRBJ2-1; 9 bases match TRBD1. This TCR came from a woman aged 25 to 39 in good health. The specimen was blood. The CDR3 loop is CASSLGGTGSNNEQFF. The CDR3 DNA reads as TGTGCCAGCAGCTTAGGTGGGACAGGGAGCAACAATGAGCAGTTCTTC.